This is a list of T cell receptor beta chains from one sample in a study of T cell responses to AZD1222 COVID-19 vaccine. Assay: immunoSEQ multiplex PCR; the TCRdb copy retains only in-frame clones and omits some. The repertoire holds 90,000 to 150,000 clones, with 70% to 85% as singletons. Here the sequenced sample was peripheral blood, taken on day 0 of AZD1222 vaccination. The receptors shown here come from an adult in good health. Both conserved end residues are part of each CDR3. The D gene is left open where the match is weak. Size values are once, few and many counts, or a class for expanded clones, and some rows have none.

J gene: TRBJ1-4; D gene: -; V gene: TRBV3-1/TRBV3-2; clone size: -; CDR3 protein: CASSPLPGRAANEKLFF; CDR3 DNA: TGTGCCAGCAGCCCGCTACCCGGCAGGGCGGCTAATGAAAAACTGTTTTTT
J gene: TRBJ2-5; D gene: TRBD2; V gene: TRBV11-3; clone size: -; CDR3 protein: CASAAQRGQETQYF; CDR3 DNA: TGTGCCTCAGCAGCTCAGCGGGGTCAGGAGACCCAGTACTTC
J gene: TRBJ2-1; D gene: -; V gene: TRBV7-2; clone size: many; CDR3 protein: CASSLGLRYDEQFF; CDR3 DNA: TGTGCCAGCAGCTTAGGACTCAGGTACGATGAGCAGTTCTTC
J gene: TRBJ2-2; D gene: -; V gene: TRBV30; clone size: -; CDR3 protein: CAWSPMGVYTGELFF; CDR3 DNA: TGTGCCTGGAGTCCGATGGGGGTTTACACCGGGGAGCTGTTTTTT
J gene: TRBJ2-3; D gene: -; V gene: TRBV5-6; clone size: -; CDR3 protein: CASSAGTGRDTQYF; CDR3 DNA: TGTGCCAGCAGCGCCGGGACGGGCAGAGATACGCAGTATTTT
J gene: TRBJ1-5; D gene: -; V gene: TRBV7-9; clone size: -; CDR3 protein: CASSLAGEPQHF; CDR3 DNA: TGTGCCAGCAGCTTAGCCGGAGAGCCCCAGCATTTT
J gene: TRBJ2-7; D gene: -; V gene: TRBV5-1; clone size: -; CDR3 protein: CASRLSTGEKYF; CDR3 DNA: TGCGCCAGCAGGTTGAGCACAGGCGAGAAGTACTTC
J gene: TRBJ2-3; D gene: -; V gene: TRBV19; clone size: -; CDR3 protein: CASSPQGLGRDTQYF; CDR3 DNA: TGTGCCAGTAGTCCTCAGGGCCTCGGGAGAGATACGCAGTATTTT
J gene: TRBJ1-2; D gene: -; V gene: TRBV15; clone size: few; CDR3 protein: CATRLDGNYGYTF; CDR3 DNA: TGTGCCACCAGACTTGACGGTAACTATGGCTACACCTTC
J gene: TRBJ1-1; D gene: -; V gene: TRBV2; clone size: -; CDR3 protein: CASRLHGNTEAFF; CDR3 DNA: TGTGCCAGCAGGCTACATGGGAACACTGAAGCTTTCTTT
J gene: TRBJ2-1; D gene: TRBD1; V gene: TRBV12-5; clone size: -; CDR3 protein: CASGWDSLSNEQFF; CDR3 DNA: TGTGCTAGTGGTTGGGACAGCCTGTCCAATGAGCAGTTCTTC
J gene: TRBJ2-1; D gene: -; V gene: TRBV21-1; clone size: -; CDR3 protein: CASSEQGALGGNEQFF; CDR3 DNA: TGTGCCAGCAGCGAACAGGGTGCCCTTGGGGGCAATGAGCAGTTCTTC